This T cell receptor beta chain was recovered during a study of blood T cell repertoires in COVID-19. This clone turned up a few times. Which cohort a participant joined came from the clinical history participants gave. Between the trimmed V and J ends, which lost 0 bases and 4 bases, there was a span of 7 bases. Germline V gene data show CDR1 as SGDLS and CDR2 as YYNGEE. CDR3 size: 13 residues. Profiling relied on immunoSEQ multiplex PCR, and the TCRdb table lists in-frame clones only, not all of them. The repertoire has some 190,000 clones, about 77% of them found once; the top ten carry around 16%.

This TCR was sampled from a woman aged 45-65 years with acute COVID-19. V is TRBV9 and J is TRBJ1-1; no clear D gene. Input material: PBMCs or T cells enriched from blood (not recorded which). The CDR3 is CASSVGWSTEAFF. CDR3 sequence (DNA): TGTGCCAGCAGCGTAGGTTGGAGCACTGAAGCTTTCTTT.